This T cell receptor (beta chain) was captured by sequencing in a study of blood T cell repertoires in COVID-19. Background on the study: Spain, Italy and the United States supplied samples that represented acute and convalescent COVID-19. PBMCs, B-cell-depleted T cells, or T cells were the source of the cDNA or gDNA that made up the material.

As handled by the study authors: Using reference gene primer amplification, nucleated cell counts were estimated. Measured with immunoSEQ multiplex PCR; TCRdb has only the in-frame clones, and not every one. Clonal size and the V and J genes are those of that table, whereas D and trimming came from the DNA. The sample includes some 140,000 clones, approximately 86% seen only once; the top ten take about 16%. This receptor was taken from a woman aged 45 to 65 who had recovered from COVID-19. The sequenced sample was peripheral blood.

The CDR3 reads CASSLSSNMNTEAFF. The CDR3 bases are TGCGCCAGCAGCTTGTCCAGTAACATGAACACTGAAGCTTTCTTT. This sequence joins TRBV5-1 and TRBJ1-1, with unresolved D. CDR3 length: 15 residues. Trimming shortened V by 1 base and J by 0 bases, and 10 bases separated the two germline ends. The V gene's germline CDR1 is SGHRS and CDR2 YFSETQ.